The clone carrying this T cell receptor beta chain came up a few times. The sample is drawn from a study of patients and donors after allogeneic stem cell transplantation. The V gene's germline CDR1 is SGHRS and CDR2 YFSETQ. This CDR3 is 15 amino acids long. With 0 bases removed from V and 5 bases from J, the gap between germline ends came to 14 bases. From the RT-PCR reads, TCRdb called clonotypes with MiXCR, one entry per CDR3 protein. This table holds about 34,000 distinct CDR3 sequences, 35% to 40% found once. This chain uses TRBV5-1 with TRBJ1-1, with no clear D. The source material was blood, either unsorted or a sorted T cell fraction (not recorded which). This TCR was recovered from a human donor who was either an allogeneic HSCT recipient or a stem cell or donor lymphocyte infusion donor (not recorded which). It is not recorded whose cells these are; they may come from a transplant donor. CDR3 in amino acids: CASSLVLGALTEAFF. The CDR3 DNA reads as TGCGCCAGCAGCTTGGTTCTGGGCGCGTTGACTGAAGCTTTCTTT. Using reference TRBV5-1 and TRBJ1-1 for the parts outside the CDR3, the full variable domain is KAGVTQTPRYLIKTRGQQVTLSCSPISGHRSVSWYQQTPGQGLQFLFEYFSETQRNKGNFPGRFSGRQFSNSRSEMNVSTLELGDSALYLCASSLVLGALTEAFFGQGTRLTVV.